The clone carrying this T cell receptor (beta chain) was counted many times. Its antigen is still unknown. The CDR3 has 14 amino acids. Per germline, CDR1 MDHEN and CDR2 SYDVKM. Trimming cost V 7 bases and J 4 bases, with 16 bases left between them. Documented time point: newly diagnosed GD, antithyroid drugs for less than 3 months. The TCR library used RNA extracted from PBMCs. TCR beta libraries were built with iRepertoire HTBI primers and Arm-PCR of CDR3 regions. In TCRdb, the multiplex PCR reads were re-called with MiXCR into one record per CDR3 protein. The table lists just over 600,000 distinct CDR3 sequences, roughly 15% of them singletons. These data originate in a study of regulatory T cells in long-lasting Graves disease. Study findings and constraints: TRBV28, TRBJ1-2 and TRBJ2-5 were favored in persistent disease. Newly diagnosed Graves' patients had higher TCR diversity than persistent ones. Limited sample numbers may have lowered accuracy.

The data also belong to a second study, concerning T cells in Graves' hyperthyroidism and ophthalmopathy. That investigation notes: Together with thyroid ultrasound, orbital computed tomography, serum thyroxine and TRAb, clinical symptoms were used for diagnoses.

The TCR sequence derives from a woman aged 25 to 39 with Graves disease. V is TRBV28 and J is TRBJ2-5; D is possibly TRBD1 (6 bases). This specimen was peripheral blood mononuclear cells (PBMCs), taken at new diagnosis, from a patient treated with antithyroid drugs. CDR3 region: CASNGAGASETQYF. The CDR3 DNA is TGTGCCAGCAATGGGGCAGGGGCTTCAGAGACCCAGTACTTC. Drawing the rest from reference TRBV28 and TRBJ2-5, the complete variable domain is DVKVTQSSRYLVKRTGEKVFLECVQDMDHENMFWYRQDPGLGLRLIYFSYDVKMKEKGDIPEGYSVSREKKERFSLILESASTNQTSMYLCASNGAGASETQYFGPGTRLLVL.